A single sample is the source of the 8 T cell receptor beta chains below, sequenced in a study of OX40 agonist ivuxolimab in advanced cancers. Clones were sequenced by immunoSEQ multiplex PCR, and TCRdb holds only the in-frame ones, with some missing. Of tens of thousands of clones listed, 86% are singletons. Sequencing used CD4+ or CD8+ T cells sorted from blood, obtained in a trial of the OX40 agonist ivuxolimab. Receptors originate from an adult with an advanced solid tumor such as melanoma, head and neck, liver or kidney cancer.

V and J are TRBV30 and TRBJ2-7; a weak D match, TRBD2 (5 bases). This CDR3 comprises 16 residues. The V and J ends lost 0 bases and 0 bases respectively, with 15 bases between them. The germline V gene encodes CDR1 GTSNPN and CDR2 SVGIG (reference sequence). The CDR3 nucleotides are TGTGCCTGGAGTGTCAGTGGTGCGGGCCCCTCCTACGAGCAGTACTTC. Its protein product is CAWSVSGAGPSYEQYF.

CDR3 residues: CASSPGLAYEQYF. The DNA for the CDR3 is TGTGCCAGCAGTCCCGGACTAGCCTACGAGCAGTACTTC. The chain combines TRBV27 with TRBJ2-7, with 7 bases lining up with TRBD2. The CDR3 consists of 13 residues. Germline assignment: CDR1 MNHEY and CDR2 SMNVEV (reference sequence). J lost 2 bases, V lost 5 bases, and 3 bases had no gene match.

The chain couples TRBV6-4 to TRBJ2-5; weak D call: TRBD1 (6 bases). The CDR3 is 11 amino acids. CDR1 MRHNA and CDR2 SNTAGT come from the germline V gene. The V end was cut by 9 bases, the J end by 5 bases, with 10 bases between. The CDR3 region is CARAQGETQYF. The CDR3 nucleotides read TGTGCCAGGGCACAGGGTGAGACCCAGTACTTC.

The chain employs TRBV27 and TRBJ2-7, with a tentative D call TRBD2 (5 bases). This CDR3 spans 12 amino acids. Germline loops: CDR1 MNHEY, CDR2 SMNVEV (reference sequence). The V gene lost 5 bases and the J gene lost 6 bases, with 11 bases spanning the gap. CDR3 coding DNA: TGTGCCAGCAGTCCGAACGGACTCGAGCAGTACTTC. This codes for CASSPNGLEQYF.

This chain joins TRBV20-1 and TRBJ2-5; D ambiguous. V gave up 7 bases and J gave up 1 base, with 4 bases separating them. The CDR3 sequence is 10 residues long. Germline values: CDR1 DFQATT, CDR2 SNEGSKA (reference sequence). The CDR3 loop is CSVFQETQYF. The CDR3 bases are TGCAGTGTCTTCCAAGAGACCCAGTACTTC.

The rearrangement uses TRBV7-6 and TRBJ2-7, with no clear D. V was cut by 5 bases and J by 9 bases, with 14 bases left in between. The CDR3 sequence is 12 residues long. CDR1 and CDR2 (germline): SGHVS, FNYEAQ. For the CDR3, the DNA is TGTGCCAGCAGCCCAGACACGTTGGGGCAGTACTTC. Encoded protein: CASSPDTLGQYF.

V and J are TRBV29-1 and TRBJ2-3; 9 bases fit TRBD2. The trim removed 7 bases at V and 3 bases at J, leaving 8 bases unmatched. The CDR3 is made up of 14 amino acids. Germline values: CDR1 SQVTM, CDR2 ANQGSEA. The CDR3 is CSALGLALTDTQYF. The CDR3 DNA reads as TGCAGCGCCCTGGGACTAGCTTTAACAGATACGCAGTATTTT.

V usage is TRBV7-6 and J usage is TRBJ2-3, with unresolved D. Germline CDR1 SGHVS, CDR2 FNYEAQ. The CDR3 contains 12 residues. V dropped 5 bases and J dropped 4 bases, with 7 bases sitting between them. This chain's CDR3 is CASSGMADTQYF. CDR3 nucleotides: TGTGCCAGCAGCGGGATGGCAGATACGCAGTATTTT.